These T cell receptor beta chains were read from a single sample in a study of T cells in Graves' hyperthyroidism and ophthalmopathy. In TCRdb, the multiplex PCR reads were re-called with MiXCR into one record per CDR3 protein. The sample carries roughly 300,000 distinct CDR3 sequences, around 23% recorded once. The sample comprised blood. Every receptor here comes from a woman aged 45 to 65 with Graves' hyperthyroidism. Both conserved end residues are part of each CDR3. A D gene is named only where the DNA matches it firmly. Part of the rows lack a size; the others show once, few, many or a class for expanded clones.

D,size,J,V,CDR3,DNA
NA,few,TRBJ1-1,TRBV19,CASSTPGSEAFF,TGTGCCAGTAGTACCCCGGGGTCTGAAGCTTTCTTT
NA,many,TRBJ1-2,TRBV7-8,CASSPRGEKNYGYTF,TGTGCCAGCAGCCCTCGGGGGGAAAAGAACTATGGCTACACCTTC
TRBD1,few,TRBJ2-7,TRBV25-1,CASSDPGTGAYEQYF,TGTGCCAGCAGTGACCCCGGGACAGGGGCCTACGAGCAGTACTTC
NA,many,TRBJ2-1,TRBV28,CASSVNSREQFF,TGTGCCAGCAGTGTGAACTCTAGGGAGCAGTTCTTC
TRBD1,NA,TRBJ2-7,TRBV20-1,CSGPRGRGEQCF,TGCAGTGGCCCAAGGGGGCGCGGCGAGCAGTGCTTC
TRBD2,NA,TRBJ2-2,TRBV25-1,CASSPTATGTSGMNAGELFF,TGTGCCAGCAGCCCGACAGCCACCGGGACTAGCGGAATGAACGCCGGGGAGCTGTTTTTT
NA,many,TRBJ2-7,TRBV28,CASSSGAVRHEQYF,TGTGCCAGCAGTTCCGGGGCAGTCCGCCACGAGCAGTACTTC
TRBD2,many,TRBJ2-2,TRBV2,CASCRLAGDTGELFF,TGTGCCAGCTGCCGACTAGCGGGAGACACCGGGGAGCTGTTTTTT
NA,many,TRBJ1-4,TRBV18,CASSLRDPANEKLFF,TGTGCCAGCTCGCTCAGGGATCCGGCTAATGAAAAACTGTTTTTT
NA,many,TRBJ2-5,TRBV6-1,CASRRAGRTKETQYF,TGTGCCAGCAGACGGGCCGGCCGAACCAAAGAGACCCAGTACTTC
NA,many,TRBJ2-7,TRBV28,CAGSFVSSYEQYF,TGTGCCGGCAGTTTCGTGAGCTCCTACGAGCAGTACTTC
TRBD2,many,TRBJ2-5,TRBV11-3,CASSSGLAGEETQYF,TGTGCCAGCAGCTCGGGACTAGCGGGAGAAGAGACCCAGTACTTC
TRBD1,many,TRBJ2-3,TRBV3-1,CASSQGQLNSRTQYF,TGTGCCAGCAGCCAGGGACAGCTAAATTCTCGGACGCAGTATTTT
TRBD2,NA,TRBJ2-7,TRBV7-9,CASSLDWGGTDEQYF,TGTGCCAGCAGCTTAGATTGGGGGGGGACCGACGAGCAGTACTTC
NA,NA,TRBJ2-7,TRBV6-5,CASSYAMAQPVGGEQYF,TGTGCCAGCAGTTACGCCATGGCCCAACCGGTCGGGGGCGAGCAGTACTTC
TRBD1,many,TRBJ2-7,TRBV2,CASSDRRDRFTYEQYF,TGTGCCAGCAGCGACCGCCGGGACAGGTTTACCTACGAGCAGTACTTC
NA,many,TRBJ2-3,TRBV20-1,CSARSIAVPTDTQYF,TGCAGTGCTAGAAGTATAGCGGTTCCCACAGATACGCAGTATTTT
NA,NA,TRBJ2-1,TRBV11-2,CASSPRWGVVYNEQFF,TGTGCCAGCAGCCCTCGGTGGGGGGTGGTCTACAATGAGCAGTTCTTC
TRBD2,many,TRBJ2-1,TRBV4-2,CASSQDRGGSSDNEQFF,TGTGCCAGCAGCCAAGATCGGGGCGGGAGCAGCGACAATGAGCAGTTCTTC